This T cell receptor beta chain emerged from a study of T cell repertoires in cytomegalovirus infection. About the research overall: Signatures in public TCR beta sequences pointed to both CMV infection and matching HLA type. General study points: Across the ex vivo response, the dominant clonotypes were HLA-C-restricted CMV-specific TCR beta clonotypes.

The sample holds many counts of this clonotype. Its antigen is unidentified. Germline lookup yields CDR1 SGHVS and CDR2 FQNEAQ. The CDR3 is made up of 17 amino acids. The V gene lost 5 bases and the J gene lost 5 bases, with 24 bases spanning the gap. TCRdb independently ran MiXCR on the reads; one entry per CDR3 protein. The sample records about 310,000 distinct CDR3 sequences, around 10% being singletons. This sequence originates from a human donor in good health (CMV status not recorded). Some clones in this sample may be carry-over from other donors' samples. The chain uses TRBV7-8 and TRBJ2-5; a weak D match, TRBD2 (6 bases). The sample was PBMCs. The CDR3 here is CASSPTWTQLARETQYF. The CDR3 DNA is TGTGCCAGCAGCCCCACCTGGACACAACTAGCTAGGGAGACCCAGTACTTC.